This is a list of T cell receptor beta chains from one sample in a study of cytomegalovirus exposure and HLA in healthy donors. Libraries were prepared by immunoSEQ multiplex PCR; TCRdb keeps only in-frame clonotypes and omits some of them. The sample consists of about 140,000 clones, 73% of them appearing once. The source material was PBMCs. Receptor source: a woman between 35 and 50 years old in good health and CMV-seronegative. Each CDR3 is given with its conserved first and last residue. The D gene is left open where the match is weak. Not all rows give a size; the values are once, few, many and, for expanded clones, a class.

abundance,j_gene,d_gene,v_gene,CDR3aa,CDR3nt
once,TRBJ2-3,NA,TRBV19,CASSNQGLDTQYF,TGTGCCAGTAGTAACCAGGGGTTAGATACGCAGTATTTT
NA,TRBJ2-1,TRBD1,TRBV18,CASSPIGQGQFF,TGTGCCAGCTCACCTATAGGACAGGGTCAGTTCTTC
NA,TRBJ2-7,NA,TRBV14,CASSQLTGRSYEQYF,TGTGCCAGCAGCCAACTAACAGGACGATCCTACGAGCAGTACTTC
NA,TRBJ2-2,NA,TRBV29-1,CSVAGHQGTSNTGELFF,TGCAGCGTTGCGGGCCATCAGGGTACTTCGAACACCGGGGAGCTGTTTTTT
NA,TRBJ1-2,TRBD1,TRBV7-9,CASSKGTGGDGYTF,TGTGCCAGCAGCAAAGGGACAGGGGGCGATGGCTACACCTTC
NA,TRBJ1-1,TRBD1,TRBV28,CASSPGQGWDTEAFF,TGTGCCAGCAGTCCTGGACAGGGGTGGGACACTGAAGCTTTCTTT
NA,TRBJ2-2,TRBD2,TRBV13,CASSLLGRAGELFF,TGTGCCAGCAGCTTACTAGGGAGGGCCGGGGAGCTGTTTTTT
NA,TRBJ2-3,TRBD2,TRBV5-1,CASSLYGTSGTDTQYF,TGCGCCAGCAGCTTGTACGGGACTAGCGGCACAGATACGCAGTATTTT
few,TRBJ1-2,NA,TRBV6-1,CASSEQVTMSARHGYTF,TGTGCCAGCAGTGAACAGGTCACGATGTCTGCACGGCATGGCTACACCTTC
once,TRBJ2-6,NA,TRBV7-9,CSSTPGGGANVLTF,TGTTCCAGCACCCCTGGGGGCGGGGCCAACGTCCTGACTTTC
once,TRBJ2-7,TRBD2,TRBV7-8,CASSLGTSGFWSYEQYF,TGTGCCAGCAGCTTGGGGACTAGCGGATTTTGGTCCTACGAGCAGTACTTC
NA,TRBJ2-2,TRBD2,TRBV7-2,CASSLASSPSGGKNTGELFF,TGTGCCAGCAGCTTAGCTTCGTCCCCTAGCGGGGGGAAGAACACCGGGGAGCTGTTTTTT
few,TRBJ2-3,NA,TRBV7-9,CAVYLTDTQYF,TGTGCTGTCTATCTCACAGATACGCAGTATTTT
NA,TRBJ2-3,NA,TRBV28,CASNLQGRTDTQYF,TGTGCCAGCAACCTTCAGGGGCGCACAGATACGCAGTATTTT
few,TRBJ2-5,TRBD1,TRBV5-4,CASSLGTGASGTQYF,TGTGCCAGCAGCTTGGGGACAGGGGCGTCGGGGACCCAGTACTTC
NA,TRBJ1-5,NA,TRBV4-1,CASSQVEQAYSNQPQHF,TGCGCCAGCAGCCAAGTGGAACAGGCCTACAGCAATCAGCCCCAGCATTTT
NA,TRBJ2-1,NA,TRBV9,CASSVWTSNNEQFF,TGTGCCAGCAGCGTCTGGACTTCTAACAATGAGCAGTTCTTC
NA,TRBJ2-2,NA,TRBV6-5,CASRNTGELFF,TGTGCCAGCCGGAACACCGGGGAGCTGTTTTTT
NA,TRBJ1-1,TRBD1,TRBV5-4,CASQGAVRDTEAFF,TGTGCCAGTCAGGGGGCAGTAAGGGACACTGAAGCTTTCTTT
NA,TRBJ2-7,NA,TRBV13,CASSARDLTKNEQYF,TGTGCCAGCTCTGCCCGGGACTTGACTAAAAATGAGCAGTACTTC
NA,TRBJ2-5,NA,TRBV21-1,CASSKAPWGLPSAETQYF,TGTGCCAGCAGCAAAGCACCTTGGGGACTCCCGTCGGCGGAGACCCAGTACTTC
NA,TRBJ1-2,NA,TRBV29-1,CSVSPGTKGYTF,TGCAGCGTCTCCCCCGGGACTAAGGGCTACACCTTC
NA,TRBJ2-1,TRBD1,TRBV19,CASSVPETGVNEQFF,TGTGCCAGTAGTGTCCCGGAGACAGGGGTCAATGAGCAGTTCTTC
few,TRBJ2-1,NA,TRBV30,CAWSVWASYNEQFF,TGTGCCTGGAGTGTGTGGGCGTCCTACAATGAGCAGTTCTTC
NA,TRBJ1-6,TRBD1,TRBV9,CASSVDPTGDDSPLHF,TGTGCCAGCAGCGTAGATCCGACAGGGGACGATTCACCCCTCCACTTT
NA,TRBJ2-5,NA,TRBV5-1,CASAALGGQETQYF,TGCGCCAGCGCCGCCTTGGGGGGCCAAGAGACCCAGTACTTC
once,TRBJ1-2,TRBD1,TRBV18,CASSPQQGNYGYTF,TGTGCCAGCTCACCCCAACAGGGGAACTATGGCTACACCTTC
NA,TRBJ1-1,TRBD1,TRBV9,CASSVSITGGGTEAFF,TGTGCCAGCAGCGTATCGATAACAGGGGGGGGCACTGAAGCTTTCTTT
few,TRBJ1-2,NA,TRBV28,CATNGGGFYGYTF,TGTGCCACAAATGGGGGCGGGTTTTATGGCTACACCTTC
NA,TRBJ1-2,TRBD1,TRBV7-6,CASSFYTGTGPGAGKGYTF,TGTGCCAGCAGCTTTTATACTGGGACAGGGCCAGGGGCAGGTAAGGGCTACACCTTC
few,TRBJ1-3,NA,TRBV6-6,CASRTPSGNTIYF,TGTGCCAGCAGGACTCCCTCTGGAAACACCATATATTTT
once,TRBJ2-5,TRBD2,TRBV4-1,CASSQGGAITSGGETQYF,TGCGCCAGCAGCCAAGGAGGAGCTATTACTAGCGGGGGAGAGACCCAGTACTTC
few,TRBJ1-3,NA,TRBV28,CASTPGGVGNTIYF,TGTGCCAGCACCCCCGGCGGGGTCGGAAACACCATATATTTT
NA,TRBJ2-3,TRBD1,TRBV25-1,CASSLQGFTDTQYF,TGTGCCAGCAGTTTACAGGGGTTCACAGATACGCAGTATTTT
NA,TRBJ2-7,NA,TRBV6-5,CASSRAGTYEQYF,TGTGCCAGCAGTCGGGCAGGGACCTACGAGCAGTACTTC
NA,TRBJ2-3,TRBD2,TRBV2,CASRGLAGTDTQYF,TGTGCCAGCAGAGGACTAGCGGGGACAGATACGCAGTATTTT
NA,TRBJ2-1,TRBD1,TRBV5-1,CASSPGQGDEQFF,TGCGCCAGCAGCCCGGGACAGGGGGATGAGCAGTTCTTC
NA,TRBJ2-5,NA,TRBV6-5,CASSYDRRETQYF,TGTGCCAGCAGTTACGACAGGAGGGAGACCCAGTACTTC
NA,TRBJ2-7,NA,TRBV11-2,CASSLFISGLGYEQYF,TGTGCCAGCAGCTTATTTATATCGGGTCTGGGTTACGAGCAGTACTTC
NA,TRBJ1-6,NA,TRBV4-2,CASSQVQEKNSPLHF,TGTGCCAGCAGCCAAGTGCAGGAAAAGAATTCACCCCTCCACTTT
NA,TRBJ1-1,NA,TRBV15,CATSPGWGGTEAFF,TGTGCCACCAGCCCCGGCTGGGGGGGAACTGAAGCTTTCTTT
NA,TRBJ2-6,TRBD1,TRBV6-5,CASSSWTGEANVLTF,TGTGCCAGCAGTTCCTGGACAGGGGAGGCCAACGTCCTGACTTTC
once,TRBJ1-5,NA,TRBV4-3,CASSQELRGVSQPQHF,TGCGCCAGCAGCCAAGAGTTGCGGGGGGTTAGTCAGCCCCAGCATTTT
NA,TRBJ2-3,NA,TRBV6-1,CASSEAVVRVPDTQYF,TGTGCCAGCAGTGAAGCGGTTGTCAGGGTTCCAGATACGCAGTATTTT
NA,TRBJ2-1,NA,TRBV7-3,CASSLTVSSYNEQFF,TGTGCCAGCAGCTTGACTGTGAGCTCCTACAATGAGCAGTTCTTC
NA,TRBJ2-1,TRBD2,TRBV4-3,CASSQLTSGGQFF,TGCGCCAGCAGCCAACTAACTAGCGGGGGGCAGTTCTTC